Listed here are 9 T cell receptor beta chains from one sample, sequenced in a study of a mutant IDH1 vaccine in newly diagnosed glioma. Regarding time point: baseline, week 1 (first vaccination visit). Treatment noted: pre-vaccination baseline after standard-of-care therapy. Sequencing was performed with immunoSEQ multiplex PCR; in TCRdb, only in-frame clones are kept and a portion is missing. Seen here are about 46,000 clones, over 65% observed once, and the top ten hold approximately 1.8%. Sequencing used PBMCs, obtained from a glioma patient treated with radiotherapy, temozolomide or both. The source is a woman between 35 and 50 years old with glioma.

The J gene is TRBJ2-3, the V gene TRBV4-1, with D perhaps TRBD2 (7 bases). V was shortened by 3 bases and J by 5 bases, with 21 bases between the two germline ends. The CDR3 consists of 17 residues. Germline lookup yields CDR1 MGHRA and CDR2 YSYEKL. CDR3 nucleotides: TGCGCCAGCAGCCAGAGCCGGGGGCGGGGGCGTGAAGATACGCAGTATTTT. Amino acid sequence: CASSQSRGRGREDTQYF.

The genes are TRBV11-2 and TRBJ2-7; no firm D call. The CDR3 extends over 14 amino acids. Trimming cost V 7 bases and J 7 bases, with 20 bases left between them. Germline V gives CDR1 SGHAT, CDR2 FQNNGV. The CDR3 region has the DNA TGTGCCAGCAATCAGATCAATATGAAAGAGGAGCAGTACTTC. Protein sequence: CASNQINMKEEQYF.

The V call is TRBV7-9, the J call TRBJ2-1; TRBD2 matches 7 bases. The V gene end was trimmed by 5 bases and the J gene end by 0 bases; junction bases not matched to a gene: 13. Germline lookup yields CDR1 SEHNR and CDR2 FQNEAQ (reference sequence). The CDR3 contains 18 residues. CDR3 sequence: CASSGGEVPLPSYNEQFF. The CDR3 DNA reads TGTGCCAGCAGCGGGGGGGAGGTTCCACTGCCCTCCTACAATGAGCAGTTCTTC. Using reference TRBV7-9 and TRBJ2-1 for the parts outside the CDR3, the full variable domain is DTGVSQNPRHKITKRGQNVTFRCDPISEHNRLYWYRQTLGQGPEFLTYFQNEAQLEKSRLLSDRFSAERPKGSFSTLEIQRTEQGDSAMYLCASSGGEVPLPSYNEQFFGPGTRLTVL.

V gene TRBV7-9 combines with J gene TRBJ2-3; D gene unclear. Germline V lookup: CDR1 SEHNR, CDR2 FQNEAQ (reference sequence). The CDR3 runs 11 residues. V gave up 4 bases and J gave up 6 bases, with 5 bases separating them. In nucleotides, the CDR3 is TGTGCCAGCAGCTCGTACGATACGCAGTATTTT. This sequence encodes CASSSYDTQYF.

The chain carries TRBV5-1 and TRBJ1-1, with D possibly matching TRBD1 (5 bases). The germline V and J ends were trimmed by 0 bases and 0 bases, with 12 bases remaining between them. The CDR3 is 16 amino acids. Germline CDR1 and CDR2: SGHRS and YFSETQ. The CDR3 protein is CASSLAQGLMNTEAFF. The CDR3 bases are TGCGCCAGCAGCTTGGCCCAGGGCCTCATGAACACTGAAGCTTTCTTT.

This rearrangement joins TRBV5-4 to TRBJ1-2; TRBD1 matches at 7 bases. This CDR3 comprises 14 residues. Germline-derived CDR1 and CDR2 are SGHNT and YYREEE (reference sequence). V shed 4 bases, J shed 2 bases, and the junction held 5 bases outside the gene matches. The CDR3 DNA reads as TGTGCCAGCAGCCTCGTGGGACAGAACTATGGCTACACCTTC. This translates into CASSLVGQNYGYTF.

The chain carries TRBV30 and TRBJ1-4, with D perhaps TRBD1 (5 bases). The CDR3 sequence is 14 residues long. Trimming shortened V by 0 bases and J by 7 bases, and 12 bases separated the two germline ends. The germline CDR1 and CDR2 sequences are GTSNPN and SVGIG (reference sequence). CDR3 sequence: CAWSVGGGGEKLFF. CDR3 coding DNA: TGTGCCTGGAGTGTTGGGGGGGGAGGTGAAAAACTGTTTTTT. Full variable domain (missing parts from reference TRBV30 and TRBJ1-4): SQTIHQWPATLVQPVGSPLSLECTVEGTSNPNLYWYRQAAGRGLQLLFYSVGIGQISSEVPQNLSASRPQDRQFILSSKKLLLSDSGFYLCAWSVGGGGEKLFFGSGTQLSVL.

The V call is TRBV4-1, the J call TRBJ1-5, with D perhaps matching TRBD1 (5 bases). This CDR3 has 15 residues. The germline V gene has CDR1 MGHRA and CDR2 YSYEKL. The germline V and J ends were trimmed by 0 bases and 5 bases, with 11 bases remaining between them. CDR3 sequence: CASSQELGGYQPQHF. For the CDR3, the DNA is TGCGCCAGCAGCCAAGAATTGGGGGGTTATCAGCCCCAGCATTTT.

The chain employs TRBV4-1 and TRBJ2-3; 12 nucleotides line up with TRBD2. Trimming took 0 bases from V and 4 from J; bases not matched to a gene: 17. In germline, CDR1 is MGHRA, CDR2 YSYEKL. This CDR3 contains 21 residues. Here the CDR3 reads CASSQDRGGLAGGPGPDTQYF. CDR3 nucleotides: TGCGCCAGCAGCCAAGATCGAGGAGGCCTAGCGGGGGGGCCGGGTCCAGATACGCAGTATTTT.